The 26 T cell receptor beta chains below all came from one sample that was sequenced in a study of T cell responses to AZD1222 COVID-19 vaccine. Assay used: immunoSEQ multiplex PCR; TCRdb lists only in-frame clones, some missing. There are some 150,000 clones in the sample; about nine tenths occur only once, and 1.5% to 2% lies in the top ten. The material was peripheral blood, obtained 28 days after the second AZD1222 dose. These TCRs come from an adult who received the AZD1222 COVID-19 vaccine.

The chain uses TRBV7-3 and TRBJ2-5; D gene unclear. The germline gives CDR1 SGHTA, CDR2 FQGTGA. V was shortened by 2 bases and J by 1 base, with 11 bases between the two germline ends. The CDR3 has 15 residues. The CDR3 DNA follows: TGTGCCAGCAGCTTAGGGCTAGTCCCCCAAGAGACCCAGTACTTC. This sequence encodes CASSLGLVPQETQYF.

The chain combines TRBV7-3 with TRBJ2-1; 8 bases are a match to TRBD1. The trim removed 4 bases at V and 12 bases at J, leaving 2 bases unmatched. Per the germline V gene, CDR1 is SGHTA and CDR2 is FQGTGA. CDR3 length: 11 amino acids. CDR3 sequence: CASSSGTGQFF. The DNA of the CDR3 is TGTGCCAGCAGCTCCGGGACAGGGCAGTTCTTC.

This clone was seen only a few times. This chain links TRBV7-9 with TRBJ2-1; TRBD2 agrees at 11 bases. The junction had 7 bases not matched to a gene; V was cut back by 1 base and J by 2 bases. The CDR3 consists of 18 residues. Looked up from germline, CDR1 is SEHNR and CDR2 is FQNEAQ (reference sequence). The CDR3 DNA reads TGTGCCAGCAGCTTAGAAAGACTAGCGGGAAGGCCCTACAATGAGCAGTTCTTC. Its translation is CASSLERLAGRPYNEQFF.

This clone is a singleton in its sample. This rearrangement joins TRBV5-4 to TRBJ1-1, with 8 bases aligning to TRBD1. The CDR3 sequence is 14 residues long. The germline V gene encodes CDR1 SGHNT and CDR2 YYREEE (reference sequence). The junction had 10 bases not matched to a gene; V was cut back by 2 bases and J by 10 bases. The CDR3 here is CASSFPTADRGAFF. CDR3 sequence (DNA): TGTGCCAGCAGCTTCCCGACGGCCGACAGGGGAGCTTTCTTT.

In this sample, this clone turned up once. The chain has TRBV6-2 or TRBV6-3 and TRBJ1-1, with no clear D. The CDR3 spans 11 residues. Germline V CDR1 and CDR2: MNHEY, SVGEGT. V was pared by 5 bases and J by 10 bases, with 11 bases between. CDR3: CASSARGRAFF. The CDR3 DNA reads TGTGCCAGCAGTGCTCGAGGGAGAGCTTTCTTT.

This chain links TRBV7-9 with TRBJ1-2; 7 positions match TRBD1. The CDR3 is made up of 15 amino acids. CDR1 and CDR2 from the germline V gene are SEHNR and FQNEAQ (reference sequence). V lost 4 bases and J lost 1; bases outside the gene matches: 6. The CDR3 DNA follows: TGTGCCAGCAGCTACGGACAGGAAATTAACTATGGCTACACCTTC. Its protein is CASSYGQEINYGYTF.

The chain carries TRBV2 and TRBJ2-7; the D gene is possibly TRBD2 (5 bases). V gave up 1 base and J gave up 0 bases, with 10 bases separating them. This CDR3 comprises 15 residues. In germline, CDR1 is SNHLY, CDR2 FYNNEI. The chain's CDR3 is CASSEGTFSSYEQYF. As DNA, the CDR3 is TGTGCCAGCAGTGAAGGGACTTTTAGCTCCTACGAGCAGTACTTC. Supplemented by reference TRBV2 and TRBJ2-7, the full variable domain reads EPEVTQTPSHQVTQMGQEVILRCVPISNHLYFYWYRQILGQKVEFLVSFYNNEISEKSEIFDDQFSVERPDGSNFTLKIRSTKLEDSAMYFCASSEGTFSSYEQYFGPGTRLTVT.

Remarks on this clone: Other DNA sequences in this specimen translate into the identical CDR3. The CDR3: CASSYGGNQPQHF. Here the CDR3 DNA reads TGTGCCAGCAGTTACGGCGGGAATCAGCCCCAGCATTTT. The chain links TRBV6-2 or TRBV6-3 to TRBJ1-5; D call uncertain. The germline V gene encodes CDR1 MNHEY and CDR2 SVGEGT. With 2 bases removed from V and 4 bases from J, the gap between germline ends came to 6 bases. The CDR3 spans 13 residues.

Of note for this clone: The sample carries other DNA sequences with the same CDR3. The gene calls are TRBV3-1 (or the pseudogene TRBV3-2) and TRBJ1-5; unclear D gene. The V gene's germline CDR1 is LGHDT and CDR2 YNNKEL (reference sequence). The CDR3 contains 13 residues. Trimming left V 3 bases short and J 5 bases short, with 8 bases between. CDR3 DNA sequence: TGTGCCAGCAGCCAGGGCGGAGATCAGCCCCAGCATTTT. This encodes CASSQGGDQPQHF.

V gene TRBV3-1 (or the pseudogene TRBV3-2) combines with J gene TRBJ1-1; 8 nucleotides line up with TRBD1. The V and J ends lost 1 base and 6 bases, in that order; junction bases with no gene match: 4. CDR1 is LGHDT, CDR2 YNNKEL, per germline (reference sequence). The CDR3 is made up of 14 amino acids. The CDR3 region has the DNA TGTGCCAGCAGCCAAGGGGGACAGGACCCTGAAGCTTTCTTT. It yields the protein CASSQGGQDPEAFF.

The CDR3 here is CATSTYRDPGNIQYF. CDR3 nucleotides: TGTGCCACCAGCACCTACCGGGACCCCGGAAACATTCAGTACTTC. V and J are TRBV15 and TRBJ2-4; TRBD1 or TRBD2 may be the D gene (5 bases each). From germline, CDR1 is LNHNV and CDR2 YYDKDF (reference sequence). The CDR3 is 15 residues long. Trimming removed 4 bases from V and 6 bases from J, with 16 bases in between.

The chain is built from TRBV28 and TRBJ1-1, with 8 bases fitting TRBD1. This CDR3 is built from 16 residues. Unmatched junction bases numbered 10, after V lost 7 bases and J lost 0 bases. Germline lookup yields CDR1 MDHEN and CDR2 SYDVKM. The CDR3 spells CASIGGQAKMNTEAFF. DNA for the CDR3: TGTGCCAGCATCGGGGGACAGGCCAAGATGAACACTGAAGCTTTCTTT.

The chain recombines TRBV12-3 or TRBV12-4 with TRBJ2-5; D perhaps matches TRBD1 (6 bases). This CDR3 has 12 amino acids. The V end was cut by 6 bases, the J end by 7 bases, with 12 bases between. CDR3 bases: TGTGCCAGCAGCACAGGGATCGTGACCCAGTACTTC. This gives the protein CASSTGIVTQYF.

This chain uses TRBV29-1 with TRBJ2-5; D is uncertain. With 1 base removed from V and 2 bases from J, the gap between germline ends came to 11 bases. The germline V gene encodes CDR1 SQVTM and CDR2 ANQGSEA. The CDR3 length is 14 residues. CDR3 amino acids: CSVEGYVAQETQYF. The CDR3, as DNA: TGCAGCGTTGAAGGGTACGTTGCACAAGAGACCCAGTACTTC.

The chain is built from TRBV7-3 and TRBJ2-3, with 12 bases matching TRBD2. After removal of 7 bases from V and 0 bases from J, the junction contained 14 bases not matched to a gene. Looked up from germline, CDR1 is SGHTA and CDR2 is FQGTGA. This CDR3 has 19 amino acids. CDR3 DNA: TGTGCCAGCACCATAGCGGGGCTAGCGGGAGGGAACAGCACAGATACGCAGTATTTT. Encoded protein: CASTIAGLAGGNSTDTQYF.

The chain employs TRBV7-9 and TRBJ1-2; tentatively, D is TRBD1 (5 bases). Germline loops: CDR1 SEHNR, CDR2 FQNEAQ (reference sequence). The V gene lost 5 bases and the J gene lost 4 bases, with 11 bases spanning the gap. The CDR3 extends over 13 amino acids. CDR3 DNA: TGTGCCAGCAGCGAAGGGGCCGGCTATGGCTACACCTTC. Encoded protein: CASSEGAGYGYTF.

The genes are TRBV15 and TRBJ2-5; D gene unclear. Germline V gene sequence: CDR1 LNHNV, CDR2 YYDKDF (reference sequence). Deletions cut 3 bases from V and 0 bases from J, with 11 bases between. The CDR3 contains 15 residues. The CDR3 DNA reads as TGTGCCACCAGCAGGGGCGGCATGTACCAAGAGACCCAGTACTTC. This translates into CATSRGGMYQETQYF.

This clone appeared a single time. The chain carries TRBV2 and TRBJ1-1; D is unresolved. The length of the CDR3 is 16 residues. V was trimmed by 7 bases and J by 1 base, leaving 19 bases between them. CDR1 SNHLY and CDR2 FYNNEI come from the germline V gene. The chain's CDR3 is CASTDARLISNTEAFF. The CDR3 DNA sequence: TGTGCCAGCACTGACGCCCGGCTGATTTCGAACACTGAAGCTTTCTTT.

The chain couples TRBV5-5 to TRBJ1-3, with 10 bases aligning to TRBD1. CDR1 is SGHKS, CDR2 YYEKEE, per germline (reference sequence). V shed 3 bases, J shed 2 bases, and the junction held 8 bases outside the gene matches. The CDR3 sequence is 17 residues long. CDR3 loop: CASSWRMDRGAGNTIYF. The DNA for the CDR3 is TGTGCCAGCAGCTGGAGGATGGACAGGGGGGCTGGAAACACCATATATTTT.

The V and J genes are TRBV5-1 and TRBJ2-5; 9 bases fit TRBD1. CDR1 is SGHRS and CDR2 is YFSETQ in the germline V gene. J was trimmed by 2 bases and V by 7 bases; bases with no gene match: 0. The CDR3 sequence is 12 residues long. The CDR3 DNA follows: TGCGCCAGCGGACAGGGGCAAGAGACCCAGTACTTC. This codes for CASGQGQETQYF. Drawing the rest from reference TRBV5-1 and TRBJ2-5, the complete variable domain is KAGVTQTPRYLIKTRGQQVTLSCSPISGHRSVSWYQQTPGQGLQFLFEYFSETQRNKGNFPGRFSGRQFSNSRSEMNVSTLELGDSALYLCASGQGQETQYFGPGTRLLVL.

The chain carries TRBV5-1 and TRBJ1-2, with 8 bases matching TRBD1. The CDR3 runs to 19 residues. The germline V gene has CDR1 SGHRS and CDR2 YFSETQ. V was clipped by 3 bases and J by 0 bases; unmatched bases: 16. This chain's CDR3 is CASSSPLAGGSVPNYGYTF. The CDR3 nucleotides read TGCGCCAGCAGCTCCCCTCTCGCAGGGGGCTCGGTTCCTAACTATGGCTACACCTTC.

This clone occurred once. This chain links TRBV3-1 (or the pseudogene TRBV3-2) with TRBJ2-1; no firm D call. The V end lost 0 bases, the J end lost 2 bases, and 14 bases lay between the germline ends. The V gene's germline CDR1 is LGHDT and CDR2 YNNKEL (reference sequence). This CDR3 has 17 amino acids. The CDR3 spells CASSQEGDRPPYNEQFF. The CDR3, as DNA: TGTGCCAGCAGCCAAGAAGGAGACCGACCTCCCTACAATGAGCAGTTCTTC.

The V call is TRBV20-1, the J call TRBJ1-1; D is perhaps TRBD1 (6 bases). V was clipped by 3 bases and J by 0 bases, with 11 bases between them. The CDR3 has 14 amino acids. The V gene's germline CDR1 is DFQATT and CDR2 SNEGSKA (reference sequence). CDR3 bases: TGCAGTGCTAGTCCGGGGGCTATGAACACTGAAGCTTTCTTT. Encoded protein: CSASPGAMNTEAFF.

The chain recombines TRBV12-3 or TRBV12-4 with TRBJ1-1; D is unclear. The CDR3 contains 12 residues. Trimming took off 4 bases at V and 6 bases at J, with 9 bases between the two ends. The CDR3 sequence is CASSSFVPEAFF. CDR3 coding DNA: TGTGCCAGCAGTTCTTTTGTCCCTGAAGCTTTCTTT.

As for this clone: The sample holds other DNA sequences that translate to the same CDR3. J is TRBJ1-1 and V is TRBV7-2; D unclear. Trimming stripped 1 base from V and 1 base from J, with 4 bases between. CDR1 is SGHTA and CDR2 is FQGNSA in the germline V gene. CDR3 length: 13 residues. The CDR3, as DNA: TGTGCCAGCAGCTTAGATAGGAACACTGAAGCTTTCTTT. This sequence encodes CASSLDRNTEAFF. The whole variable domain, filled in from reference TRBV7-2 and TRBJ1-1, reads GAGVSQSPSNKVTEKGKDVELRCDPISGHTALYWYRQSLGQGLEFLIYFQGNSAPDKSGLPSDRFSAERTGGSVSTLTIQRTQQEDSAVYLCASSLDRNTEAFFGQGTRLTVV.

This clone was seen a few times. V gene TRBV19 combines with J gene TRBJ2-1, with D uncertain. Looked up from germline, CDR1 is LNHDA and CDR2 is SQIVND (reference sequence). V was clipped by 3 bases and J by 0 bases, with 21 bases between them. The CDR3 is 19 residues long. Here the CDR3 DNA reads TGTGCCAGTAGTATCGATGGCCCAATCTTCCCCAGCTCCTACAATGAGCAGTTCTTC. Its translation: CASSIDGPIFPSSYNEQFF.